This note documents a single TCR beta chain sequence. As yet, its antigen is unknown. Time point defined: cycle 4 day 1 (C4D1), after 5 to 7 weeks of nivolumab. Every patient experienced relapse after autologous stem cell transplantation, and brentuximab vedotin exposure varied. The patients, who had relapsed/refractory classical Hodgkin lymphoma, achieved best responses of complete response, partial response or progressive disease. Using immunoSEQ multiplex PCR, the repertoire was profiled, and TCRdb retains in-frame clones only, with some absent. This sample yields about 47,000 clones, of which 80% are seen a single time; over 15% belongs to the top ten. Deletions cut 8 bases from V and 3 bases from J, with 14 bases between. Germline loops: CDR1 SNHLY, CDR2 FYNNEI. This CDR3 has 13 amino acids. This specimen belongs to a study of PD-1 blockade in classical Hodgkin lymphoma. Study observations and caveats: Patients who initiated nivolumab within 1 year of ASCT were excluded. Compared with healthy donors, newly diagnosed patients reportedly showed lower baseline TCR diversity. Undefined causes, possibly disease activity or prior therapy, underlie the repertoire differences.

The chain employs TRBV2 and TRBJ2-7; a possible D gene is TRBD2 (6 bases). The origin of this receptor is a human donor with classical Hodgkin lymphoma. Sequencing used peripheral blood mononuclear cells (PBMCs), obtained before the fourth cycle of nivolumab. The CDR3 coding sequence is TGTGCCAGCTGGTCTGTAGCGGTCTACGAGCAGTACTTC. This encodes CASWSVAVYEQYF.